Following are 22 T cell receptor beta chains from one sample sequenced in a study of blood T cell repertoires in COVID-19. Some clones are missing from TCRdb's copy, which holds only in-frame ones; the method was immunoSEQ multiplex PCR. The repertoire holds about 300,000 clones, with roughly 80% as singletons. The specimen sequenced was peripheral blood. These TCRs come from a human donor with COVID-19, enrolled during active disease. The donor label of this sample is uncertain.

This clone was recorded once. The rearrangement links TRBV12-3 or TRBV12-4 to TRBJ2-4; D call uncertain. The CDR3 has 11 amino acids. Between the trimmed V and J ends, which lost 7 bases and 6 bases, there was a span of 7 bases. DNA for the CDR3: TGTGCCAGCATAACTGGAAACATTCAGTACTTC. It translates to CASITGNIQYF.

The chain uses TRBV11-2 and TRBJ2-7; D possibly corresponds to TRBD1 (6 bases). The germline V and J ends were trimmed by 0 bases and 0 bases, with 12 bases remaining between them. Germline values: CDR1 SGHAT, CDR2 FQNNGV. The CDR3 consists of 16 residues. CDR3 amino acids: CASSLDTGTSSYEQYF. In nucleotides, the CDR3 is TGTGCCAGCAGCTTAGATACAGGGACAAGCTCCTACGAGCAGTACTTC.

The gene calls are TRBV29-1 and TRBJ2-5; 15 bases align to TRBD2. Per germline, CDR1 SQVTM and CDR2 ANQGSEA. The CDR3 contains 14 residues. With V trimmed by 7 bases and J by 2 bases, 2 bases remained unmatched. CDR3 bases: TGCAGCGCCGGACTAGCGGGAGGGCAAGAGACCCAGTACTTC. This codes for CSAGLAGGQETQYF.

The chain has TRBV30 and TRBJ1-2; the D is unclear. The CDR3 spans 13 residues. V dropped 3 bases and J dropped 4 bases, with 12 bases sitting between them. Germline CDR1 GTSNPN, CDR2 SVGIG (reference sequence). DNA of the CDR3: TGTGCCTGGAGGCCTGGGAGTCCCTATGGCTACACCTTC. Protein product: CAWRPGSPYGYTF.

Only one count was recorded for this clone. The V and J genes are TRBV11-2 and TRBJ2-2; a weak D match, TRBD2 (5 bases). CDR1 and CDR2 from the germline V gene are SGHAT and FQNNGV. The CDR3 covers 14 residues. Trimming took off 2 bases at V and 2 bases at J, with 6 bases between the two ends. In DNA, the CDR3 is TGTGCCAGCAGCTTAAGCGGCAACACCGGGGAGCTGTTTTTT. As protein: CASSLSGNTGELFF.

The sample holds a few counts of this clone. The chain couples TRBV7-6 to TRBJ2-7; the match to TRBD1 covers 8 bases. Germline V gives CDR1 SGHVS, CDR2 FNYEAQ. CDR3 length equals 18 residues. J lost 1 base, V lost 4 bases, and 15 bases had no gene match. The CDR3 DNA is TGTGCCAGCAGCTGGACAGGGCCACTAGCAGGAGGTTCCTACGAGCAGTACTTC. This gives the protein CASSWTGPLAGGSYEQYF.

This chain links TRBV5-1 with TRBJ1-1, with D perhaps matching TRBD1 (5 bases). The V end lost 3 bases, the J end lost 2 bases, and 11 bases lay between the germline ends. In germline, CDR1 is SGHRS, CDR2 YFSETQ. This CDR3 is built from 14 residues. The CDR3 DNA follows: TGCGCCAGCAGCTATCGAGACAGAAACACTGAAGCTTTCTTT. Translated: CASSYRDRNTEAFF.

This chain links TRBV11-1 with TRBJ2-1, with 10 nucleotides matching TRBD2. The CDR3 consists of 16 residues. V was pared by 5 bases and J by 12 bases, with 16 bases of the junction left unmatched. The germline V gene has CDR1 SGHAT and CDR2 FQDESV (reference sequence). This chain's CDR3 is CASSLLTSGAGDGQFF. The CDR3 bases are TGTGCCAGCAGCCTCCTAACTAGCGGGGCTGGAGATGGGCAGTTCTTC.

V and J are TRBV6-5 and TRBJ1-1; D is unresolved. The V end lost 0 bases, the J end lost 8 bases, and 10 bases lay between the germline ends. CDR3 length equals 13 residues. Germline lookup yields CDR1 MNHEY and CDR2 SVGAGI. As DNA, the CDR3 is TGTGCCAGCAGTTACTCGACAAGGCCAGAAGCTTTCTTT. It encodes CASSYSTRPEAFF.

The CDR3 here is CASRAGTYEQYF. Written as DNA, the CDR3 is TGTGCCAGCAGAGCGGGGACCTACGAGCAGTACTTC. This sequence joins TRBV27 and TRBJ2-7, with TRBD2 identical over 7 bases. CDR1 is MNHEY, CDR2 SMNVEV, per germline (reference sequence). Trimming removed 6 bases from V and 2 bases from J; junction bases left unmatched: 1. The CDR3 has 12 residues.

CDR3 in DNA: TGTGCCAGTAGCCTTAGCAACTACGAGCAGTACTTC. Protein sequence: CASSLSNYEQYF. The V and J genes are TRBV19 and TRBJ2-7; unclear D gene. Germline V gene data show CDR1 as LNHDA and CDR2 as SQIVND (reference sequence). V dropped 6 bases and J dropped 3 bases, with 9 bases sitting between them. The CDR3 runs to 12 residues.

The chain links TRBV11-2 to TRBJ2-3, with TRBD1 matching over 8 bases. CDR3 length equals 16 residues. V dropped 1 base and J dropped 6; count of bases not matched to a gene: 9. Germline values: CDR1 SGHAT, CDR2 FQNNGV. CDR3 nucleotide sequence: TGTGCCAGCAGCTTAGCGGACAGGGCTTCCCTGGATACGCAGTATTTT. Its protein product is CASSLADRASLDTQYF.

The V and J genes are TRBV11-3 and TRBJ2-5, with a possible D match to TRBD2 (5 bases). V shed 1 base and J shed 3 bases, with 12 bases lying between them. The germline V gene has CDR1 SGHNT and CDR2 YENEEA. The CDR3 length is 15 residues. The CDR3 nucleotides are TGTGCCAGCAGCTTAGGGGGTAGCGCCAAAGAGACCCAGTACTTC. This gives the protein CASSLGGSAKETQYF.

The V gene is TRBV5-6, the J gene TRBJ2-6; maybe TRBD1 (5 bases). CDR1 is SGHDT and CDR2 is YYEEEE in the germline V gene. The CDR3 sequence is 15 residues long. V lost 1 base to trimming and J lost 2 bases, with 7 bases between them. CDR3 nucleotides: TGTGCCAGCAGCTTGCAGGGAACTGGGGCCAACGTCCTGACTTTC. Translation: CASSLQGTGANVLTF.

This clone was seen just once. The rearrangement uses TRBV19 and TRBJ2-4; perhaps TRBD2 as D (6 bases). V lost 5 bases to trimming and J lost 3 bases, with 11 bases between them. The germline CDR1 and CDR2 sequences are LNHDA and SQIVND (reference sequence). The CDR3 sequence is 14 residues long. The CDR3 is CASSQPGDKNIQYF. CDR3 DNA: TGTGCCAGTAGTCAACCGGGAGACAAAAACATTCAGTACTTC.

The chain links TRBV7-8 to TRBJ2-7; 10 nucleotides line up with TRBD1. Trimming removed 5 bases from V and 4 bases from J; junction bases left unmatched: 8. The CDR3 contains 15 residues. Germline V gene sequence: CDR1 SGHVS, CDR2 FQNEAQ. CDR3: CASSLRDRGAYEQYF. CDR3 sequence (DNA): TGTGCCAGCAGCCTCCGGGACAGGGGCGCGTACGAGCAGTACTTC. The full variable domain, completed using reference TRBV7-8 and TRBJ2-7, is GAGVSQSPRYKVAKRGQDVALRCDPISGHVSLFWYQQALGQGPEFLTYFQNEAQLDKSGLPSDRFFAERPEGSVSTLKIQRTQQEDSAVYLCASSLRDRGAYEQYFGPGTRLTVT.

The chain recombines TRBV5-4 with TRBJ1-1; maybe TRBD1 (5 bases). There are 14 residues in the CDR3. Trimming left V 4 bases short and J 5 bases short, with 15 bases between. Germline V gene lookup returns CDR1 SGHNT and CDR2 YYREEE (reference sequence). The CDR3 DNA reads TGTGCCAGCAGCCTAAGTGTGGGGGGGACTGAAGCTTTCTTT. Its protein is CASSLSVGGTEAFF.

The CDR3 loop reads CASSARLAGGTDTQYF. The DNA for the CDR3 is TGTGCCAGTAGTGCCCGACTAGCGGGGGGCACAGATACGCAGTATTTT. This chain connects TRBV19 to TRBJ2-3, with 12 bases aligning to TRBD2. The CDR3 covers 16 residues. V was pared by 5 bases and J by 1 base, with 4 bases of the junction left unmatched. The germline CDR1 and CDR2 sequences are LNHDA and SQIVND (reference sequence).

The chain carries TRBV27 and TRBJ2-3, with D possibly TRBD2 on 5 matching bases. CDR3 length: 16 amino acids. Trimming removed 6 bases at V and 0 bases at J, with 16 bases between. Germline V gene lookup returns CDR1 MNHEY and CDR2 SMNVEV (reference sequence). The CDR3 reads CASRPWAGPSTDTQYF. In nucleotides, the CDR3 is TGTGCCAGCAGACCCTGGGCGGGCCCAAGCACAGATACGCAGTATTTT.

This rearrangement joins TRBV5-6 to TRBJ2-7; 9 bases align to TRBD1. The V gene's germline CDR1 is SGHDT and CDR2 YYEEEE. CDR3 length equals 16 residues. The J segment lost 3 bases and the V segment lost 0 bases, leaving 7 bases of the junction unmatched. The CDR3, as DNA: TGTGCCAGCAGCTTGGGATCGGGACAGGGTATCTACGAGCAGTACTTC. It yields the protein CASSLGSGQGIYEQYF.

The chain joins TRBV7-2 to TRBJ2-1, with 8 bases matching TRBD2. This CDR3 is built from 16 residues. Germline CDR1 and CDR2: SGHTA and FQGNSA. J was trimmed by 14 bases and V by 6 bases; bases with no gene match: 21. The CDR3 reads CASSSSRSSGSERKFF. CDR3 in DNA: TGTGCCAGCAGTTCAAGTAGGTCCAGCGGGAGTGAGAGAAAGTTCTTC.

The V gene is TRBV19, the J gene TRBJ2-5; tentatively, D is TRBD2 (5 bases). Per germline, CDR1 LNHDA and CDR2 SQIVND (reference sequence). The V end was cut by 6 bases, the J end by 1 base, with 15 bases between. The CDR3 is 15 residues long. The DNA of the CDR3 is TGTGCCAGTAGACGTTCCCTGGGGAGCCAAGAGACCCAGTACTTC. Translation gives CASRRSLGSQETQYF.